The entry below describes one TCR beta chain. What it binds is not known. The protocol was immunoSEQ multiplex PCR, while the TCRdb copy is restricted to in-frame clones and leaves out a portion. The sample contains under 150,000 clones, approximately 87% of which appear only once. These data are taken from a study of a mutant IDH1 vaccine in newly diagnosed glioma. Study in general: Patients in the study were vaccinated eight times, receiving shots in weeks 1, 3, 5, 7, 11, 15, 19 and 23. Vaccination followed radiotherapy alone by 4-6 weeks, or accompanied temozolomide cycles.

V gave up 7 bases and J gave up 2 bases, with 15 bases separating them. Germline V CDR1 and CDR2: LNHDA, SQIVND (reference sequence). This CDR3 spans 15 amino acids. This sample's time point: week 11, during vaccination. Topical imiquimod was applied with each vaccine dose, which held 300 ug of mutant IDH1 20-mer peptide. Astrocytomas found in donors were new, WHO grade 3 or 4, IDH1-mutant and ATRX-lost. Sequencing was performed on PBMCs, taken from a glioma patient whose treatment included an IDH1 peptide vaccine. The chain couples TRBV19 to TRBJ2-1, with D maybe TRBD1 (5 bases). The sequence derives from a woman aged 45-60 years with glioma. CDR3 sequence (DNA): TGTGCCAGTACTCAAAAGCCAGGGCCCTACAATGAGCAGTTCTTC. It encodes CASTQKPGPYNEQFF.